Below, 32 T cell receptor beta chains from the same sample are listed, as sequenced in a study of blood T cell repertoires in COVID-19. Here immunoSEQ multiplex PCR was the method, and the copy in TCRdb shows in-frame clones only, minus some. The sample includes some 250,000 clones, about 90% of them seen just once. Sequenced: peripheral blood. Receptors originate from a man aged 55-75 years who had recovered from COVID-19.

The chain employs TRBV19 and TRBJ1-5, with TRBD1 matching over 8 bases. The V segment lost 5 bases and the J segment 0 bases; nucleotides outside the gene matches: 24. The CDR3 length is 22 residues. CDR1 and CDR2 from the germline V gene are LNHDA and SQIVND (reference sequence). This chain's CDR3 is CASSLWGRQRQGLLYSNQPQHF. In DNA form, the CDR3 reads TGTGCCAGTAGTCTATGGGGGCGCCAGAGACAGGGGCTACTATATAGCAATCAGCCCCAGCATTTT.

This clone was detected only once. The chain couples TRBV6-5 to TRBJ1-5, with TRBD1 matching 9 bases. The germline V gene has CDR1 MNHEY and CDR2 SVGAGI. This CDR3 contains 14 residues. Germline trimming cut 4 bases from V and 5 bases from J; bases unmatched to any gene: 3. This CDR3 reads CASSSRTGDQPQHF. The CDR3 bases are TGTGCCAGCAGTTCGCGGACAGGGGATCAGCCCCAGCATTTT.

The chain is built from TRBV6-2 or TRBV6-3 and TRBJ1-2; 8 nucleotides match TRBD1. The CDR3 covers 13 residues. V lost 2 bases and J lost 8; bases outside the gene matches: 4. The germline gives CDR1 MNHEY, CDR2 SVGEGT. The CDR3 reads CASSYGQGRGYTF. CDR3 DNA sequence: TGTGCCAGCAGTTACGGACAGGGTCGGGGCTACACCTTC.

The V and J genes are TRBV23-1 and TRBJ1-5; the D is unclear. TRBV23-1 belongs to the ORF category, with a function that is uncertain. CDR3 length: 10 amino acids. The CDR3 protein is CSHPGQPQHF. Written as DNA, the CDR3 is TGCTCCCATCCAGGTCAGCCCCAGCATTTT.

This rearrangement joins TRBV2 to TRBJ2-2; D is possibly TRBD1 (5 bases). Germline values: CDR1 SNHLY, CDR2 FYNNEI. The CDR3 spans 13 residues. V shed 6 bases and J shed 2 bases, with 7 bases lying between them. CDR3: CASSDSNTGELFF. CDR3 DNA sequence: TGTGCCAGCAGCGACAGCAACACCGGGGAGCTGTTTTTT.

The CDR3 nucleotides read TGTGCTAGTGGTCCGGCAGGGTTCCAAGAGACCCAGTACTTC. It codes for CASGPAGFQETQYF. The chain has TRBV12-5 and TRBJ2-5; TRBD1 is a possible D gene (5 bases). The V gene lost 5 bases and the J gene lost 1 base, with 11 bases spanning the gap. Germline-derived CDR1 and CDR2 are LGHNT and FRNRAP. CDR3 size: 14 residues.

V and J are TRBV7-6 and TRBJ2-5; 9 nucleotides align to TRBD1. Germline assignment: CDR1 SGHVS and CDR2 FNYEAQ. Losses at the gene ends were 4 bases for V and 3 bases for J; bases not matched to a gene: 15. The CDR3 sequence is 18 residues long. This chain's CDR3 is CASSSRTLNRGREETQYF. CDR3 sequence (DNA): TGTGCCAGCAGCTCCCGGACCCTTAACAGGGGGCGAGAAGAGACCCAGTACTTC.

This chain links TRBV6-5 with TRBJ2-5; weak D call: TRBD2 (5 bases). Trimming took 10 bases from V and 7 from J, leaving 13 bases between them. Germline V gene lookup returns CDR1 MNHEY and CDR2 SVGAGI. The CDR3 has 11 amino acids. The CDR3 reads CATRGVVTQYF. CDR3 DNA: TGTGCCACCCGGGGTGTGGTGACCCAGTACTTC.

CDR3: CASSEGLAGRVGELFF. The CDR3 DNA follows: TGTGCCAGCAGCGAGGGACTAGCGGGGAGGGTCGGGGAGCTGTTTTTT. The genes are TRBV9 and TRBJ2-2; 13 nucleotides match TRBD2. The CDR3 totals 16 residues. Unmatched junction bases numbered 6, after V lost 3 bases and J lost 7 bases. Germline V gene data show CDR1 as SGDLS and CDR2 as YYNGEE.

The V call is TRBV27, the J call TRBJ2-5; no clear D gene. Trimming pared 8 bases from V and 3 bases from J, leaving 10 bases between. Germline-derived CDR1 and CDR2 are MNHEY and SMNVEV (reference sequence). This CDR3 spans 12 amino acids. The CDR3 bases are TGTGCCAGCGGGCATATCAAAGAGACCCAGTACTTC. Translating gives CASGHIKETQYF.

This clone has a handful of counts. The chain links TRBV6-5 to TRBJ2-1; TRBD1 might be the D (6 bases). CDR3 size: 15 residues. V was cut by 7 bases and J by 8 bases, with 21 bases left in between. Germline values: CDR1 MNHEY, CDR2 SVGAGI. CDR3 loop: CASKQGDGSVDEQFF. In DNA, the CDR3 is TGTGCCAGCAAACAGGGTGATGGGTCCGTCGATGAGCAGTTCTTC.

This clone has only one observation. V usage is TRBV6-5 and J usage is TRBJ1-1, with D possibly matching TRBD1 (6 bases). CDR1 and CDR2 from the germline V gene are MNHEY and SVGAGI. Between the trimmed V and J ends, which lost 9 bases and 4 bases, there was a span of 15 bases. There are 13 residues in the CDR3. The CDR3 DNA sequence: TGTGCCAGTGTAAAAAGGGGGGGCACTGAAGCTTTCTTT. Amino acid sequence: CASVKRGGTEAFF.

V and J are TRBV24-1 and TRBJ1-2; TRBD1 is a possible D gene (6 bases). V was cut by 3 bases and J by 2 bases, with 9 bases left in between. The CDR3 runs 14 residues. The germline gives CDR1 KGHDR, CDR2 SFDVKD. The CDR3 protein is CATSDRGQNYGYTF. CDR3 in DNA: TGTGCCACCAGTGATCGCGGACAGAACTATGGCTACACCTTC.

This rearrangement joins TRBV19 to TRBJ1-1; no clear D gene. This CDR3 has 14 residues. Deletions cut 0 bases from V and 1 base from J, with 6 bases between. Germline V gene lookup returns CDR1 LNHDA and CDR2 SQIVND (reference sequence). This CDR3 reads CASSIESGNTEAFF. CDR3 sequence (DNA): TGTGCCAGTAGTATAGAGTCGGGGAACACTGAAGCTTTCTTT.

The gene calls are TRBV6-1 and TRBJ2-1; no definite D call. There are 15 residues in the CDR3. V shed 3 bases and J shed 0 bases, with 9 bases lying between them. CDR1 is MNHNS, CDR2 SASEGT, per germline. The CDR3 region has the DNA TGTGCCAGCAGTGAGCCTCCTAGCTCCTACAATGAGCAGTTCTTC. It codes for CASSEPPSSYNEQFF.

The chain recombines TRBV12-5 with TRBJ2-7; possibly TRBD2 for D (6 bases). Germline CDR1 and CDR2: LGHNT and FRNRAP. There are 12 residues in the CDR3. Trimming took off 4 bases at V and 7 bases at J, with 11 bases between the two ends. The chain's CDR3 is CASGSEGREQYF. Here the CDR3 DNA reads TGTGCTAGTGGTTCGGAGGGGAGGGAGCAGTACTTC.

This clone was observed once. The V and J genes are TRBV4-1 and TRBJ1-5; TRBD1 is a possible D gene (5 bases). V lost 1 base, J lost 7 bases, and 14 bases lay in between. Germline assignment: CDR1 MGHRA and CDR2 YSYEKL. The CDR3 spans 15 residues. This CDR3 reads CASSQVGGSEQPQHF. CDR3 DNA: TGCGCCAGCAGCCAAGTGGGGGGATCGGAGCAGCCCCAGCATTTT.

The rearrangement links TRBV24-1 to TRBJ2-1; 11 bases map to TRBD2. V shed 3 bases, J shed 12 bases, and the junction held 15 bases outside the gene matches. The CDR3 is made up of 17 amino acids. Germline CDR1 is KGHDR and CDR2 is SFDVKD. The CDR3 DNA reads TGTGCCACCAGTGATCCTAAACTAGCGGGGGTTGGTTTTGTGCAGTTCTTC. This translates into CATSDPKLAGVGFVQFF.

This clone was counted a few times. For the CDR3, the DNA is TGTGCCACCCGACAGTGGGGCGTCGAGACCCAGTACTTC. Amino acid sequence: CATRQWGVETQYF. The gene calls are TRBV2 and TRBJ2-5; maybe TRBD1 (5 bases). This CDR3 comprises 13 residues. Germline-derived CDR1 and CDR2 are SNHLY and FYNNEI. V lost 10 bases, J lost 5 bases, and 17 bases lay in between.

This clone was seen only a few times. The chain carries TRBV2 and TRBJ2-1, with 7 bases lining up with TRBD1. From germline, CDR1 is SNHLY and CDR2 FYNNEI. The CDR3 has 14 residues. V gave up 7 bases and J gave up 7 bases; unmatched junction bases: 10. In DNA, the CDR3 is TGTGCCAGCAACAGGGGTGGGGCGAGGAATGAGCAGTTCTTC. This gives the protein CASNRGGARNEQFF.

This chain connects TRBV5-5 to TRBJ1-5; D is unresolved. Germline loops: CDR1 SGHKS, CDR2 YYEKEE (reference sequence). The CDR3 length is 16 residues. Between the trimmed V and J ends, which lost 4 bases and 0 bases, there was a span of 14 bases. CDR3 region: CASSLEAGLSNQPQHF. The DNA of the CDR3 is TGTGCCAGCAGCCTTGAAGCAGGCCTTAGCAATCAGCCCCAGCATTTT.

CDR3 sequence: CASKPTETGVGYGYTF. The CDR3 bases are TGTGCCAGCAAGCCGACGGAGACAGGGGTCGGCTATGGCTACACCTTC. V and J are TRBV3-1 (or the pseudogene TRBV3-2) and TRBJ1-2, with 8 bases fitting TRBD1. The CDR3 covers 16 residues. The germline V gene encodes CDR1 LGHDT and CDR2 YNNKEL (reference sequence). Losses at the gene ends were 7 bases for V and 4 bases for J; bases not matched to a gene: 14.

This chain uses TRBV5-4 with TRBJ1-1; D gene unclear. CDR3 length equals 14 residues. Germline CDR1 is SGHNT and CDR2 is YYREEE (reference sequence). The ends were cut back, 0 bases at V and 1 base at J, with 7 bases in the middle. This CDR3 reads CASSLATTNTEAFF. In nucleotides, the CDR3 is TGTGCCAGCAGCTTGGCCACTACGAACACTGAAGCTTTCTTT.

J is TRBJ1-1 and V is TRBV15; D is uncertain. This CDR3 is built from 13 residues. V was trimmed by 5 bases and J by 9 bases, leaving 16 bases between them. Germline CDR1 and CDR2: LNHNV and YYDKDF (reference sequence). CDR3 residues: CATSGEGGNKAFF. The CDR3, as DNA: TGTGCCACCAGCGGCGAGGGAGGGAATAAAGCTTTCTTT.

V usage is TRBV27 and J usage is TRBJ1-5; possibly TRBD1 for D (5 bases). The V end lost 6 bases, the J end lost 0 bases, and 15 bases lay between the germline ends. Germline CDR1 MNHEY, CDR2 SMNVEV (reference sequence). There are 16 residues in the CDR3. The CDR3 here is CASSQQWGYSNQPQHF. CDR3 DNA sequence: TGTGCCAGCAGCCAACAATGGGGCTATAGCAATCAGCCCCAGCATTTT.

This clone has more than one count but fewer than ten. V is TRBV5-1 and J is TRBJ2-4; possibly TRBD2 for D (5 bases). The CDR3 is 14 amino acids. Germline assignment: CDR1 SGHRS and CDR2 YFSETQ. Trimming removed 4 bases at V and 7 bases at J, with 15 bases between. CDR3 sequence: CASSRGLGENIQYF. The CDR3 DNA sequence: TGCGCCAGCAGCCGGGGTCTTGGGGAGAACATTCAGTACTTC.

This rearrangement joins TRBV18 to TRBJ2-2, with D possibly being TRBD2 (6 bases). V lost 2 bases to trimming and J lost 1 base, with 17 bases between them. The CDR3 loop spans 18 amino acids. The germline gives CDR1 KGHSH, CDR2 LQKENI. The CDR3 loop reads CASSPNLAGTGNTGELFF. As DNA, the CDR3 is TGTGCCAGCTCACCAAATTTGGCGGGGACGGGGAACACCGGGGAGCTGTTTTTT. Using reference TRBV18 and TRBJ2-2 for the parts outside the CDR3, the full variable domain is NAGVMQNPRHLVRRRGQEARLRCSPMKGHSHVYWYRQLPEEGLKFMVYLQKENIIDESGMPKERFSAEFPKEGPSILRIQQVVRGDSAAYFCASSPNLAGTGNTGELFFGEGSRLTVL.

This chain links TRBV5-1 with TRBJ1-2, with D possibly matching TRBD1 (6 bases). Germline values: CDR1 SGHRS, CDR2 YFSETQ. This CDR3 is 16 amino acids long. The germline V and J ends were trimmed by 4 bases and 4 bases, with 20 bases remaining between them. CDR3 region: CASSPGGGAILYGYTF. The CDR3 DNA follows: TGCGCCAGCAGCCCGGGAGGGGGGGCGATCCTCTATGGCTACACCTTC.

This chain uses TRBV5-1 with TRBJ1-6; D is possibly TRBD1 (5 bases). The CDR3 is made up of 12 amino acids. Germline loops: CDR1 SGHRS, CDR2 YFSETQ. The germline V and J ends were trimmed by 4 bases and 11 bases, with 10 bases remaining between them. The CDR3 loop reads CASSLLGPPLHF. CDR3 nucleotides: TGCGCCAGCAGCCTCCTGGGGCCACCCCTCCACTTT. The entire variable domain, with the rest obtained from reference TRBV5-1 and TRBJ1-6, is as follows: KAGVTQTPRYLIKTRGQQVTLSCSPISGHRSVSWYQQTPGQGLQFLFEYFSETQRNKGNFPGRFSGRQFSNSRSEMNVSTLELGDSALYLCASSLLGPPLHFGNGTRLTVT.

This chain links TRBV18 with TRBJ1-1; D is unresolved. Germline assignment: CDR1 KGHSH and CDR2 LQKENI. The length of the CDR3 is 15 residues. V was clipped by 1 base and J by 1 base, with 10 bases between them. The CDR3 bases are TGTGCCAGCTCACCACGCGCGGAGACGAACACTGAAGCTTTCTTT. It translates to CASSPRAETNTEAFF.

The chain is built from TRBV15 and TRBJ2-2; possibly TRBD1 for D (5 bases). CDR3 length equals 14 residues. The V gene's germline CDR1 is LNHNV and CDR2 YYDKDF (reference sequence). The germline V and J ends were trimmed by 3 bases and 7 bases, with 12 bases remaining between them. The CDR3 DNA sequence: TGTGCCACCAGCAGGGGGCGAGTGGGCGGGGAGCTGTTTTTT. This sequence encodes CATSRGRVGGELFF.

This clone has just one count. The CDR3 nucleotides are TGTGCCAGCAGTGAACGGGAGGAAAGATACGGCTACACCTTC. Encoded protein: CASSEREERYGYTF. The chain combines TRBV6-1 with TRBJ1-2; D not certain. The CDR3 is 14 amino acids. V gave up 2 bases and J gave up 8 bases, with 15 bases separating them. Looked up from germline, CDR1 is MNHNS and CDR2 is SASEGT.